This T cell receptor (beta chain) was identified in a study of radiotherapy plus CTLA-4 blockade in lung cancer. At the level of the study: Objective responses emerged in about 20% of patients, and 30% to 40% attained disease control.

Trimming removed 5 bases at V and 5 bases at J, with 11 bases between. CDR1 is SGHRS and CDR2 is YFSETQ in the germline V gene. The CDR3 consists of 12 residues. Chemo-refractory metastatic non-small-cell lung cancer patients were treated with focal radiation plus CTLA-4 blockade with ipilimumab. In the case of this clone: Its specificity is not known.

The data were produced by immunoSEQ multiplex PCR, yet TCRdb's version contains in-frame clones alone and is incomplete. The table lists 45,000 to 60,000 clones, roughly 77% of them singletons. Study-wide points: The best predictor of response was reported to be early blood T cell clone dynamics, with interferon-beta. Radiotherapy plus ipilimumab was followed by expansion in blood of tumor-derived TCR clones.

Sequenced material: peripheral blood, taken from a patient treated with radiotherapy plus ipilimumab. The TCR sequence derives from a human donor with non-small cell lung cancer whose response to radiotherapy plus ipilimumab could not be evaluated. V gene TRBV5-1 combines with J gene TRBJ2-7, with D maybe TRBD2 (5 bases). CDR3 nucleotides: TGCGCCAGCAGGGGGAGTCTCGACGAGCAGTACTTC. It specifies CASRGSLDEQYF.